This TCR beta chain is from a study of blood T cell repertoires in COVID-19. V dropped 5 bases and J dropped 5; count of bases not matched to a gene: 5. The germline CDR1 and CDR2 sequences are SGHTA and FQGNSA. The CDR3 totals 13 residues. Profiling relied on immunoSEQ multiplex PCR, and the TCRdb table lists in-frame clones only, not all of them. Among about 240,000 clones listed, around nine tenths were seen once. The origin of this receptor is a woman between 70 and 85 years old with active or convalescent COVID-19. The sequencing input was peripheral blood. The chain recombines TRBV7-2 with TRBJ1-2; 7 bases map to TRBD1. The CDR3 loop is CASSPGTEYGYTF. CDR3 nucleotide sequence: TGTGCCAGCAGCCCCGGGACAGAATATGGCTACACCTTC. Based on the CDR3 plus reference TRBV7-2 and TRBJ1-2, the full variable domain is GAGVSQSPSNKVTEKGKDVELRCDPISGHTALYWYRQSLGQGLEFLIYFQGNSAPDKSGLPSDRFSAERTGGSVSTLTIQRTQQEDSAVYLCASSPGTEYGYTFGSGTRLTVV.